This paragraph reports one TCR beta chain. There are 13 residues in the CDR3. Trimming removed 11 bases at V and 3 bases at J, with 16 bases between. The germline CDR1 and CDR2 sequences are ENHRY and SYGVKD. This sample is part of a study of type 1 regulatory T cells. Study at large: T-allo10 is a Tr1-enriched, alloantigen-specific CD4 T cell product made in vitro.

TCRdb reanalysed the reads using MiXCR and keeps one entry per CDR3 protein. The repertoire holds approximately 90,000 distinct CDR3 sequences, with roughly 28% as singletons. This chain uses TRBV10-3 with TRBJ1-1; no clear D. This TCR derives from a human donor in good health. Sequences were obtained from CD4+ T cells, either the whole sample or a sorted fraction (not recorded which). For the CDR3, the DNA is TGTGCCCCTGGGGTAAGGGAGGACACTGAAGCTTTCTTT. Amino acids: CAPGVREDTEAFF.